This TCR beta chain was sequenced during a study of blood T cell repertoires in COVID-19. Study summary: Donors in the United States, Italy and Spain gave samples during acute or convalescent COVID-19. The analysed material was cDNA or gDNA that came from T cells, B-cell-depleted T cells, or PBMCs.

Source study methods: By means of reference gene primer amplification, nucleated cell counts were estimated. Some clones are missing from TCRdb's copy, which holds only in-frame ones; the method was immunoSEQ multiplex PCR. V, J and clone size derive from that table, while D and trimming were established from the DNA sequence. The data hold 250,000 to 350,000 clones, with about nine tenths observed a single time. V lost 3 bases and J lost 9, with 17 bases in between. The CDR3 has 15 amino acids. Looked up from germline, CDR1 is MGHRA and CDR2 is YSYEKL. The V call is TRBV4-1, the J call TRBJ1-4; D unresolved. Sample: peripheral blood. This receptor was taken from a woman aged 60-70 years with acute or convalescent COVID-19. CDR3 DNA sequence: TGCGCCAGCAGCCAGCGACCTTCTCCGGGAAAAAAACTGTTTTTT. This translates into CASSQRPSPGKKLFF.